The TCR beta chain under discussion was sequenced for a study of blood T cell repertoires in COVID-19. Study-wide background: The United States, Italy and Spain were the sources of the acute and convalescent COVID-19 samples.

In the original processing: It was from reference gene primer amplification that nucleated cell counts were estimated. Assay used: immunoSEQ multiplex PCR; TCRdb lists only in-frame clones, some missing. That table supplies the V and J calls and clone size; D and trimming were determined from the DNA. Of 300,000 to 350,000 clones in the sample, around four fifths are singletons; the top ten hold 3%. CDR1 and CDR2 (germline): SQVTM, ANQGSEA. V lost 3 bases and J 0 bases, leaving 9 bases between the germline ends. The CDR3 has 14 amino acids. This receptor was taken from a man aged 25-45 years with active or convalescent COVID-19. The sequencing input was peripheral blood. The chain has TRBV29-1 and TRBJ1-3; the D is unclear. The CDR3: CSVDGGSSGNTIYF. The CDR3 DNA reads TGCAGCGTTGATGGCGGGAGCTCTGGAAACACCATATATTTT.